The 32 T cell receptor beta chains reported below all come from one sample, sequenced in a study of blood T cell repertoires in COVID-19. Data came from immunoSEQ multiplex PCR; TCRdb stores just in-frame clones and leaves some out. The sample lists approximately 150,000 clones, less than 85% seen once, with about a sixth in the top ten. The sequencing input was PBMCs or T cells enriched from blood (not recorded which). Receptors were obtained from a man aged 55 to 70 who had recovered from COVID-19.

This chain connects TRBV5-1 to TRBJ2-7; 8 bases match TRBD2. This CDR3 is 15 amino acids long. The V segment lost 4 bases and the J segment 4 bases; nucleotides outside the gene matches: 10. Germline lookup yields CDR1 SGHRS and CDR2 YFSETQ. The CDR3 loop is CASSRAGLAGYEQYF. In nucleotides, the CDR3 is TGCGCCAGCAGCCGGGCCGGGCTAGCGGGTTACGAGCAGTACTTC.

The rearrangement joins TRBV5-1 to TRBJ2-2, with 10 bases aligning to TRBD1. The CDR3 loop spans 15 amino acids. J was trimmed by 4 bases and V by 3 bases; bases with no gene match: 3. Germline V gives CDR1 SGHRS, CDR2 YFSETQ. The CDR3 loop reads CASSSRDRGTGELFF. The CDR3 bases are TGCGCCAGCAGCTCCCGGGACAGGGGCACCGGGGAGCTGTTTTTT.

This chain uses TRBV27 with TRBJ2-1; 11 nucleotides match TRBD2. J lost 3 bases, V lost 8 bases, and 6 bases had no gene match. The germline V gene has CDR1 MNHEY and CDR2 SMNVEV (reference sequence). The CDR3 covers 15 residues. The CDR3 DNA reads as TGTGCCAGCGGGTCCGGGACTAGCGGCTACAATGAGCAGTTCTTC. Protein sequence: CASGSGTSGYNEQFF.

The chain couples TRBV30 to TRBJ1-6; D unresolved. V shed 2 bases and J shed 6 bases, with 5 bases lying between them. This CDR3 comprises 12 residues. Germline V gene sequence: CDR1 GTSNPN, CDR2 SVGIG (reference sequence). The CDR3: CAWSLRNSPLHF. CDR3 DNA: TGTGCCTGGAGTTTGCGTAATTCACCCCTCCACTTT.

The count of this clone is one. The chain employs TRBV19 and TRBJ1-1; the D gene is possibly TRBD1 (6 bases). The CDR3 sequence is 13 residues long. The germline V gene encodes CDR1 LNHDA and CDR2 SQIVND (reference sequence). V was shortened by 3 bases and J by 10 bases, with 15 bases between the two germline ends. Written as DNA, the CDR3 is TGTGCCAGTAGTATCGGAGACAGGTTGGGAGCTTTCTTT. Its protein is CASSIGDRLGAFF.

The chain joins TRBV21-1 to TRBJ1-5; TRBD1, the table's D call, was not compared with the DNA. TRBV21-1 is described as a pseudogene. The CDR3 contains 17 residues. The CDR3 loop reads CASSKPADRASNQPQHF. The CDR3 DNA sequence: TGTGCCAGCAGCAAACCGGCGGACAGGGCGAGCAATCAGCCCCAGCATTTT.

The chain carries TRBV15 and TRBJ2-3; 8 nucleotides line up with TRBD2. CDR1 LNHNV and CDR2 YYDKDF come from the germline V gene (reference sequence). The CDR3 runs 21 residues. The V gene end was trimmed by 0 bases and the J gene end by 3 bases; junction bases not matched to a gene: 20. The CDR3 loop is CATSRDLAIREGPLVTDTQYF. In DNA form, the CDR3 reads TGTGCCACCAGCAGAGATCTTGCAATACGGGAGGGCCCTCTGGTAACAGATACGCAGTATTTT.

CDR3 sequence reads: CASSFRDSYYNEQFF. The CDR3 DNA reads TGTGCCAGCAGCTTCCGGGACAGTTATTACAATGAGCAGTTCTTC. V and J are TRBV5-5 and TRBJ2-1, with 7 positions matching TRBD1. Germline CDR1 and CDR2: SGHKS and YYEKEE (reference sequence). J lost 4 bases, V lost 2 bases, and 6 bases had no gene match. The length of the CDR3 is 15 residues.

This sequence joins TRBV5-4 and TRBJ1-6, with D possibly being TRBD1 (6 bases). Germline lookup yields CDR1 SGHNT and CDR2 YYREEE (reference sequence). CDR3 size: 17 residues. Trimming pared 1 base from V and 4 bases from J, leaving 15 bases between. The CDR3 DNA follows: TGTGCCAGCAGCTTGATGGCAGGGGTTGGGTATAATTCACCCCTCCACTTT. This encodes CASSLMAGVGYNSPLHF.

The rearrangement uses TRBV9 and TRBJ2-7, with 11 bases identical to TRBD1. The CDR3 is 15 amino acids. V trimming: 4 bases; J trimming: 2 bases; junction bases outside the gene matches: 5. Per the germline V gene, CDR1 is SGDLS and CDR2 is YYNGEE. CDR3 sequence: CASSPGQGAAYEQYF. In nucleotides, the CDR3 is TGTGCCAGCAGCCCTGGACAGGGGGCAGCCTACGAGCAGTACTTC.

V is TRBV9 and J is TRBJ2-3, with TRBD2 matching over 7 bases. Germline V gene sequence: CDR1 SGDLS, CDR2 YYNGEE. The CDR3 is 15 amino acids. V lost 4 bases to trimming and J lost 4 bases; unmatched junction nucleotides: 9. The CDR3 sequence is CASSPPTGRADTQYF. CDR3 in DNA: TGTGCCAGCAGCCCCCCCACGGGGAGGGCAGATACGCAGTATTTT.

The chain is built from TRBV27 and TRBJ2-1; TRBD2 agrees at 9 bases. In germline, CDR1 is MNHEY, CDR2 SMNVEV (reference sequence). The length of the CDR3 is 16 residues. Unmatched junction bases numbered 12, after V lost 5 bases and J lost 7 bases. CDR3 in amino acids: CASSQLAGIEGNEQFF. CDR3 bases: TGTGCCAGCAGTCAACTAGCGGGCATCGAGGGGAATGAGCAGTTCTTC.

The CDR3 nucleotides read TGTGCCAGCAGCCCCGGGAGACTAGCGGGGCCGAGCTCCTACGAGCAGTACTTC. This translates into CASSPGRLAGPSSYEQYF. The V and J genes are TRBV9 and TRBJ2-7; 11 bases agree with TRBD2. Germline V lookup: CDR1 SGDLS, CDR2 YYNGEE. This CDR3 has 18 residues. J lost 0 bases, V lost 4 bases, and 12 bases had no gene match.

This rearrangement joins TRBV7-6 to TRBJ1-4, with D uncertain. V shed 5 bases and J shed 10 bases, with 8 bases lying between them. Germline assignment: CDR1 SGHVS and CDR2 FNYEAQ. CDR3 length equals 11 residues. The CDR3 nucleotides read TGTGCCAGCAGCCCTGGAGGAAAACTGTTTTTT. It encodes CASSPGGKLFF.

The chain uses TRBV12-5 and TRBJ1-5; 8 bases align to TRBD1. The trim removed 0 bases at V and 3 bases at J, leaving 7 bases unmatched. Germline-derived CDR1 and CDR2 are LGHNT and FRNRAP. The CDR3 covers 17 residues. Written as DNA, the CDR3 is TGTGCTAGTGGTTTGGTACGTGGACAGGGCTCCAATCAGCCCCAGCATTTT. It is translated as CASGLVRGQGSNQPQHF.

There are many counts of this clone. The chain couples TRBV7-9 to TRBJ1-2; D possibly corresponds to TRBD1 (6 bases). The germline gives CDR1 SEHNR, CDR2 FQNEAQ (reference sequence). V was pared by 4 bases and J by 0 bases, with 21 bases between. This CDR3 is built from 18 residues. In DNA, the CDR3 is TGTGCCAGCAGCTGGGGGCTCCGGACAGACCGAACTAACTATGGCTACACCTTC. This codes for CASSWGLRTDRTNYGYTF.

This chain uses TRBV24-1 with TRBJ1-1; D not resolved. Germline V CDR1 and CDR2: KGHDR, SFDVKD. The CDR3 runs 14 residues. V dropped 4 bases and J dropped 4 bases, with 12 bases sitting between them. The CDR3 spells CATSDSIPGTEAFF. The CDR3 bases are TGTGCCACCAGTGACTCCATACCGGGCACTGAAGCTTTCTTT.

This chain uses TRBV5-1 with TRBJ2-4, with 13 bases identical to TRBD2. Trimming took 8 bases from V and 1 from J; bases not matched to a gene: 21. The CDR3 loop spans 21 amino acids. Germline loops: CDR1 SGHRS, CDR2 YFSETQ. The CDR3 reads CARPEPGLAGRGTGAKNIQYF. The CDR3 DNA is TGCGCCAGACCTGAGCCGGGACTAGCGGGAAGGGGGACTGGGGCCAAAAACATTCAGTACTTC.

V gene TRBV11-2 combines with J gene TRBJ1-2, with D uncertain. This CDR3 comprises 13 residues. CDR1 is SGHAT and CDR2 is FQNNGV in the germline V gene. Trimming pared 0 bases from V and 7 bases from J, leaving 9 bases between. This CDR3 reads CASSLDPSGGYTF. CDR3 sequence (DNA): TGTGCCAGCAGCTTAGATCCTTCGGGTGGCTACACCTTC. The full variable domain, in which reference TRBV11-2 and TRBJ1-2 provide the parts outside the CDR3, is EAGVAQSPRYKIIEKRQSVAFWCNPISGHATLYWYQQILGQGPKLLIQFQNNGVVDDSQLPKDRFSAERLKGVDSTLKIQPAKLEDSAVYLCASSLDPSGGYTFGSGTRLTVV.

This clone has just a few counts. The J gene is TRBJ2-6, the V gene TRBV20-1; D is ambiguous. Germline CDR1 reads DFQATT; CDR2 reads SNEGSKA (reference sequence). The V gene lost 3 bases and the J gene lost 3 bases, with 9 bases spanning the gap. This CDR3 spans 14 amino acids. This CDR3 reads CSASIVRGANVLTF. DNA of the CDR3: TGCAGTGCTAGTATAGTGCGTGGGGCCAACGTCCTGACTTTC.

The chain recombines TRBV5-1 with TRBJ1-6; possible D gene TRBD1, 6 bases. Germline V gene lookup returns CDR1 SGHRS and CDR2 YFSETQ. The V end lost 0 bases, the J end lost 6 bases, and 19 bases lay between the germline ends. CDR3 length: 18 residues. CDR3 region: CASSLGGRGANPNSPLHF. CDR3 nucleotide sequence: TGCGCCAGCAGCTTGGGGGGCAGGGGCGCTAACCCTAATTCACCCCTCCACTTT. Combining the CDR3 with reference TRBV5-1 and TRBJ1-6 gives the whole variable domain KAGVTQTPRYLIKTRGQQVTLSCSPISGHRSVSWYQQTPGQGLQFLFEYFSETQRNKGNFPGRFSGRQFSNSRSEMNVSTLELGDSALYLCASSLGGRGANPNSPLHFGNGTRLTVT.

The chain uses TRBV30 and TRBJ1-2; 9 nucleotides line up with TRBD1. The CDR3 is 14 amino acids. The junction had 6 bases not matched to a gene; V was cut back by 0 bases and J by 7 bases. Germline CDR1 reads GTSNPN; CDR2 reads SVGIG (reference sequence). CDR3 bases: TGTGCCTGGAGTGTACAATGGGACAGGGCTGGCTACACCTTC. Encoded protein: CAWSVQWDRAGYTF.

Only a few counts were recorded for this clone. This chain connects TRBV5-6 to TRBJ2-5, with D tentatively TRBD2 (5 bases). The CDR3 is 15 residues long. Per germline, CDR1 SGHDT and CDR2 YYEEEE. Trimming took 5 bases from V and 5 from J, leaving 19 bases between them. The CDR3 sequence: CASSSATKSTETQYF. CDR3 DNA sequence: TGTGCCAGCAGTTCCGCGACTAAATCGACGGAGACCCAGTACTTC.

The chain is built from TRBV18 and TRBJ1-1; 7 nucleotides line up with TRBD1. CDR3 length equals 11 residues. The germline V gene encodes CDR1 KGHSH and CDR2 LQKENI. V was pared by 3 bases and J by 9 bases, with 1 base of the junction left unmatched. CDR3 sequence: CASSPGQKAFF. The DNA of the CDR3 is TGTGCCAGCTCACCGGGACAGAAAGCTTTCTTT.

The J gene is TRBJ2-2, the V gene TRBV28, with TRBD2 matching 11 bases. CDR1 is MDHEN, CDR2 SYDVKM, per germline. The CDR3 length is 16 residues. Trimming took 2 bases from V and 4 from J; bases not matched to a gene: 3. This CDR3 is CASSLPGLAGTGELFF. The CDR3 bases are TGTGCCAGCAGTTTACCCGGACTAGCGGGCACCGGGGAGCTGTTTTTT.

This clone was detected ten times or more. The chain carries TRBV14 and TRBJ2-7, with 7 nucleotides matching TRBD1. The CDR3 runs to 19 residues. V gave up 0 bases and J gave up 3 bases; unmatched junction bases: 17. Germline V lookup: CDR1 SGHDN, CDR2 FVKESK. CDR3 sequence: CASSQEGYLRPGQHYEQYF. CDR3 coding DNA: TGTGCCAGCAGCCAAGAAGGGTACTTAAGACCGGGACAGCACTACGAGCAGTACTTC.

The chain recombines TRBV30 with TRBJ1-5, with 9 bases matching TRBD1. CDR1 is GTSNPN, CDR2 SVGIG, per germline (reference sequence). The CDR3 is made up of 14 amino acids. J lost 7 bases, V lost 0 bases, and 4 bases had no gene match. The CDR3 nucleotides read TGTGCCTGGAGTGTACGACAGGGGGGACAGCCCCAGCATTTT. This gives the protein CAWSVRQGGQPQHF.

V usage is TRBV19 and J usage is TRBJ1-2; no definite D call. Germline CDR1 reads LNHDA; CDR2 reads SQIVND (reference sequence). CDR3 size: 11 residues. Trimming cost V 9 bases and J 0 bases, with 5 bases left between them. CDR3 in DNA: TGTGCCAGCGTAGCTAACTATGGCTACACCTTC. Its translation is CASVANYGYTF.

The chain employs TRBV6-5 and TRBJ2-7, with 10 bases lining up with TRBD1. Trimming took 8 bases from V and 6 from J; bases not matched to a gene: 10. The CDR3 has 14 residues. Germline values: CDR1 MNHEY, CDR2 SVGAGI. The CDR3 bases are TGTGCCAGCTCCGTGGGACAGGGGATAAGCGAGCAGTACTTC. This codes for CASSVGQGISEQYF.

V usage is TRBV20-1 and J usage is TRBJ1-2; no clear D. V was shortened by 0 bases and J by 8 bases, with 7 bases between the two germline ends. This CDR3 spans 11 amino acids. CDR1 is DFQATT, CDR2 SNEGSKA, per germline (reference sequence). As DNA, the CDR3 is TGCAGTGCTAGAGAGAGGGTCGGCTACACCTTC. It translates to CSARERVGYTF.

The V gene is TRBV28, the J gene TRBJ2-7; D might be TRBD1 (6 bases). Germline values: CDR1 MDHEN, CDR2 SYDVKM. CDR3 length equals 16 residues. The V end was cut by 4 bases, the J end by 5 bases, with 21 bases between. CDR3 residues: CASSSLLKGVVDEQYF. The CDR3 DNA sequence: TGTGCCAGCAGTTCCCTCTTGAAGGGGGTTGTGGACGAGCAGTACTTC. The variable domain in full, completed from reference TRBV28 and TRBJ2-7, reads DVKVTQSSRYLVKRTGEKVFLECVQDMDHENMFWYRQDPGLGLRLIYFSYDVKMKEKGDIPEGYSVSREKKERFSLILESASTNQTSMYLCASSSLLKGVVDEQYFGPGTRLTVT.

The J gene is TRBJ2-3, the V gene TRBV15, with TRBD1 identical over 11 bases. V gave up 3 bases and J gave up 3 bases; unmatched junction bases: 5. Germline V gives CDR1 LNHNV, CDR2 YYDKDF (reference sequence). This CDR3 contains 16 residues. CDR3 protein: CATSRGTGGRTDTQYF. Written as DNA, the CDR3 is TGTGCCACCAGCAGGGGGACAGGGGGGCGGACAGATACGCAGTATTTT.